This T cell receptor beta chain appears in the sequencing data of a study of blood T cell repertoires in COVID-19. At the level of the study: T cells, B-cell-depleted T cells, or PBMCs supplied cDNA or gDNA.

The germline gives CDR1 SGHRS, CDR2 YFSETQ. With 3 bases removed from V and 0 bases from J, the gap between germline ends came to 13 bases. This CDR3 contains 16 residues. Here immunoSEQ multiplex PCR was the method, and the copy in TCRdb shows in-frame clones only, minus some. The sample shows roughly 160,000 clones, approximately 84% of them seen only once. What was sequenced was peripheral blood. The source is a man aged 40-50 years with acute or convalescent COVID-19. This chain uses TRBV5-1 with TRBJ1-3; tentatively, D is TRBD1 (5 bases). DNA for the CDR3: TGCGCCAGCAGCTCACAGGAGCAGGTCTCTGGAAACACCATATATTTT. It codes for CASSSQEQVSGNTIYF.